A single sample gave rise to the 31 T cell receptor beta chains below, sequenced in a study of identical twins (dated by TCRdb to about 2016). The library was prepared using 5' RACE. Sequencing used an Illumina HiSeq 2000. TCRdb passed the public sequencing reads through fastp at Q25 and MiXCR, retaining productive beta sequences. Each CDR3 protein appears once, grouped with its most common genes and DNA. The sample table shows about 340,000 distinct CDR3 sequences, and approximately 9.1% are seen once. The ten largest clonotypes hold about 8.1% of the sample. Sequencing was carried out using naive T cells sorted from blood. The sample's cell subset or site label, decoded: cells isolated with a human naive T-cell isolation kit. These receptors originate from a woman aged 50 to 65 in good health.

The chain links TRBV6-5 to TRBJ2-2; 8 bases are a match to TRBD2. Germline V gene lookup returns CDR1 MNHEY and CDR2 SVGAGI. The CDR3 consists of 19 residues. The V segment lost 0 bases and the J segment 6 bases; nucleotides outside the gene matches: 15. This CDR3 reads CASSYSIPRAGGLSGELFF. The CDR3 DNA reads TGTGCCAGCAGTTACTCGATCCCCCGGGCGGGAGGATTATCCGGGGAGCTGTTTTTT.

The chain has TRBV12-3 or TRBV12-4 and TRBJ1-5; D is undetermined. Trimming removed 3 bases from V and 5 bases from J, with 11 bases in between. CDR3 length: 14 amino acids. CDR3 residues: CASSFRADYQPQHF. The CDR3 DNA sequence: TGTGCCAGCAGTTTCCGGGCAGATTATCAGCCCCAGCATTTT.

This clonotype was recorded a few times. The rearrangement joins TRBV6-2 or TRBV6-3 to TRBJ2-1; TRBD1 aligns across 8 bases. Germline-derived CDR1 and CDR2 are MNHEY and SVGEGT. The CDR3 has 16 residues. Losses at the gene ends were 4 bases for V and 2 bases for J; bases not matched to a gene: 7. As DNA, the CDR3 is TGTGCCAGCAGTTCTCTTGGACAGGGTCCCTACAATGAGCAGTTCTTC. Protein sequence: CASSSLGQGPYNEQFF.

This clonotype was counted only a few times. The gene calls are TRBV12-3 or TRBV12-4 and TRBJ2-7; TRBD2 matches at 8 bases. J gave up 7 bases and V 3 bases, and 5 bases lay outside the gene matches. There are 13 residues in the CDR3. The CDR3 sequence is CASSFLAGGEQYV. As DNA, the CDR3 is TGTGCCAGCAGTTTCCTAGCGGGCGGGGAGCAGTACGTC.

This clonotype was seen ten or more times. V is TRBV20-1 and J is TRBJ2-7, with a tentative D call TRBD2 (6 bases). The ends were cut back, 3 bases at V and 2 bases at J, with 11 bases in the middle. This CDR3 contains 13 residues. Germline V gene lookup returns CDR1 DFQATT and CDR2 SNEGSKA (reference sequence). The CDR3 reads CSASIGGTYEQYF. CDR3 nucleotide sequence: TGCAGTGCTAGTATCGGCGGGACCTACGAGCAGTACTTC.

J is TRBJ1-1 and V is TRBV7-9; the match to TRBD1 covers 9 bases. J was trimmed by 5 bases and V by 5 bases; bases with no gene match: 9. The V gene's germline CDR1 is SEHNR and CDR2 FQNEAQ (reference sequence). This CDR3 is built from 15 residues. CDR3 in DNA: TGTGCCAGCAGCCTTACAGGGGGCGCAGGGACTGAAGCTTTCTTT. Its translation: CASSLTGGAGTEAFF.

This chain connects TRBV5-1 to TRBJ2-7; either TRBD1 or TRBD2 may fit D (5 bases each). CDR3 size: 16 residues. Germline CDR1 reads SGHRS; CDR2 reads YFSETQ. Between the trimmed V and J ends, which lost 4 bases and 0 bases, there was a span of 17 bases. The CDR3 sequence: CASSLWDVWSSYEQYV. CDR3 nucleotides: TGCGCCAGCAGCCTCTGGGACGTTTGGAGCTCCTACGAGCAGTACGTC.

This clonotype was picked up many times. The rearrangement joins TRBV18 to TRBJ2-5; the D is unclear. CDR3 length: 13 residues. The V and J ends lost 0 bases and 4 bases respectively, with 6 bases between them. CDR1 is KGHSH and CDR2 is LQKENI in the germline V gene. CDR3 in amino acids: CASSPPSGETQYF. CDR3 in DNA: TGTGCCAGCTCACCACCGTCAGGAGAGACCCAGTACTTC.

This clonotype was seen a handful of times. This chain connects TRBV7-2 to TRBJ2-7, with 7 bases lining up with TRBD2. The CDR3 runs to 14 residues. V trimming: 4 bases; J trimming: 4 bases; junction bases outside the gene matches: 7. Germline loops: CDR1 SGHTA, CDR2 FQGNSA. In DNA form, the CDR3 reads TGTGCCAGCAGCTCGGCTAGCGGAAAATACGAGCAGTACTTC. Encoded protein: CASSSASGKYEQYF.

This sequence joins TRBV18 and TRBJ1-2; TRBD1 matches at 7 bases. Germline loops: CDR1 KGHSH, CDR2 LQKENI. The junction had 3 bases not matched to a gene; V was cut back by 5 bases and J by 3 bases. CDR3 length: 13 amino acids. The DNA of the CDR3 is TGTGCCAGCTCATCGACAGGGTACTATGGCTACACCTTC. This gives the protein CASSSTGYYGYTF.

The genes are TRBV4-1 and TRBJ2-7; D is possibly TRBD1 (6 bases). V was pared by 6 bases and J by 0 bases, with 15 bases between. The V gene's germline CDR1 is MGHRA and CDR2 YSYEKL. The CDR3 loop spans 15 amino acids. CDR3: CASRRIDRSSYEQYV. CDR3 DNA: TGCGCCAGCAGACGAATCGACAGGAGCTCCTACGAGCAGTACGTC.

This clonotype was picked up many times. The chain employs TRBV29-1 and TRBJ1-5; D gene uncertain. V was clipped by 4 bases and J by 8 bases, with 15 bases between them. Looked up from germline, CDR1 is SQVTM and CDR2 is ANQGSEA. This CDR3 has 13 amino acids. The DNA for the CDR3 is TGCAGCGTTGTCCAGGCCCCCGGGGAGCCCCAGCATTTT. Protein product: CSVVQAPGEPQHF.

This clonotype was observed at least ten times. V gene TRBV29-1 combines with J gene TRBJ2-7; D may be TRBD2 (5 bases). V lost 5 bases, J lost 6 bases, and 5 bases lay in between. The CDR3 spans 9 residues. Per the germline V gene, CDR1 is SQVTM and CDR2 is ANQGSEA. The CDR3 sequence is CSVSGEQYV. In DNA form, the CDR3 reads TGCAGCGTTAGCGGCGAGCAGTACGTC.

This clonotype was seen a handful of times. CDR3 amino acids: CASRTRGSVTDTQYF. DNA for the CDR3: TGTGCCAGCAGGACGCGTGGCTCCGTCACAGATACGCAGTATTTT. The chain has TRBV27 and TRBJ2-3; D is unclear. The germline V and J ends were trimmed by 6 bases and 2 bases, with 15 bases remaining between them. CDR1 and CDR2 from the germline V gene are MNHEY and SMNVEV (reference sequence). This CDR3 has 15 residues.

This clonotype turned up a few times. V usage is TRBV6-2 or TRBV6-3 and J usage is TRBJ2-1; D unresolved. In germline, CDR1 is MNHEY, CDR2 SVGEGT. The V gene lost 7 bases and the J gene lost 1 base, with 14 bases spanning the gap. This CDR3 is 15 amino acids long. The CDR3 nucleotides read TGTGCCAGCACTGCCGAGTCCCCTTCCTACAATGAGCAGTTCTTC. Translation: CASTAESPSYNEQFF.

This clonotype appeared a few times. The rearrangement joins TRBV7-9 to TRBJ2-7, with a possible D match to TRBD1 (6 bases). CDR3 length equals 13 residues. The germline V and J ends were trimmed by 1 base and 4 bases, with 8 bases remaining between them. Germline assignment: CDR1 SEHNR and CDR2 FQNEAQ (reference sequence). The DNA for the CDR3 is TGTGCCAGCAGCTTAGAGGGGGATTACGAGCAGTACTTC. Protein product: CASSLEGDYEQYF. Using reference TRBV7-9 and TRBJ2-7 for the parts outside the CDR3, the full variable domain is DTGVSQNPRHKITKRGQNVTFRCDPISEHNRLYWYRQTLGQGPEFLTYFQNEAQLEKSRLLSDRFSAERPKGSFSTLEIQRTEQGDSAMYLCASSLEGDYEQYFGPGTRLTVT.

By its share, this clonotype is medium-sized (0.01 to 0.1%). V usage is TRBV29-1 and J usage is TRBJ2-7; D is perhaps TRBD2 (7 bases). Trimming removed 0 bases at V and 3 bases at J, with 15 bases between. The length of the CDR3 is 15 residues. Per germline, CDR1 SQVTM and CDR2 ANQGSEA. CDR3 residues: CSVEDEEGGDYEQYF. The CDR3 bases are TGCAGCGTTGAAGATGAGGAAGGGGGGGACTACGAGCAGTACTTC.

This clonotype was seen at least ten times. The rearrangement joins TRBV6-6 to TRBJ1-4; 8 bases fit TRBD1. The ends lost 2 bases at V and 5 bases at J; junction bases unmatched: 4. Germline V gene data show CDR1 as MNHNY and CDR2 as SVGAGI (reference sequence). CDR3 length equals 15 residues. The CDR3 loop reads CASSYQGARNEKLFF. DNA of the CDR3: TGTGCCAGCAGTTACCAGGGGGCGAGGAATGAAAAACTGTTTTTT.

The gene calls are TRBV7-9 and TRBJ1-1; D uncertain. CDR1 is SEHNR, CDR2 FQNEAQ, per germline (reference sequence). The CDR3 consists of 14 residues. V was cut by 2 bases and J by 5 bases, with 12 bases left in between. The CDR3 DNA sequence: TGTGCCAGCAGCTTACCGACTATCAGGACTGAAGCTTTCTTT. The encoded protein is CASSLPTIRTEAFF.

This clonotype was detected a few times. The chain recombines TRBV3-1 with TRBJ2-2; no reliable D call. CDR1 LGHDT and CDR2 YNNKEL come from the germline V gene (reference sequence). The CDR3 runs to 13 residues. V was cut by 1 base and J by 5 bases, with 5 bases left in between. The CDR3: CASSQVGTGELFF. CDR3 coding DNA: TGTGCCAGCAGCCAAGTAGGAACCGGGGAGCTGTTTTTT.

CDR3 DNA sequence: TGTGCCAGCAGTGGGGTGTCCTACGAGCAGTACGTC. Translation: CASSGVSYEQYV. The chain combines TRBV6-1 with TRBJ2-7; D gene unclear. This CDR3 is built from 12 residues. V was cut by 4 bases and J by 1 base, with 5 bases left in between. Germline V CDR1 and CDR2: MNHNS, SASEGT.

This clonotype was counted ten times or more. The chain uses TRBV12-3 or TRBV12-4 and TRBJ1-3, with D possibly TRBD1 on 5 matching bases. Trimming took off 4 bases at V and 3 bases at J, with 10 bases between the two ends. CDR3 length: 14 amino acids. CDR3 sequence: CASSSAGFGNTIYF. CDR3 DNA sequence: TGTGCCAGCAGTTCCGCAGGGTTTGGAAACACCATATATTTT.

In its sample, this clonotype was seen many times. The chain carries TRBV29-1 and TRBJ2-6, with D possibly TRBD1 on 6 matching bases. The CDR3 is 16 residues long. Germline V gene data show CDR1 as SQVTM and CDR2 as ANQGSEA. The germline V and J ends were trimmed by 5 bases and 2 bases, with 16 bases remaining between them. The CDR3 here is CSVRGSGAPGANVLTF. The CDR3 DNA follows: TGCAGCGTTAGAGGGTCAGGGGCCCCTGGGGCCAACGTCCTGACTTTC.

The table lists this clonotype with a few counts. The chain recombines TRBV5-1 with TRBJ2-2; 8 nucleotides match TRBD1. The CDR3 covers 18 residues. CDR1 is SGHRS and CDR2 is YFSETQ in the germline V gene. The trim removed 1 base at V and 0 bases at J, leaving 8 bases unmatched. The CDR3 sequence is CASSLIPTGGANTGELFF. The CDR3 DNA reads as TGCGCCAGCAGCTTGATCCCAACAGGGGGTGCGAACACCGGGGAGCTGTTTTTT.

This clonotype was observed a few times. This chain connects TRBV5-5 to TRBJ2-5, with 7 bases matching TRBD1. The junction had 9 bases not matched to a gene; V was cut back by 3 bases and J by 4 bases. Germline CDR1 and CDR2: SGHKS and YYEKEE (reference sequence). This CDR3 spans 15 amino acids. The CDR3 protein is CASSYQPGQTETQYF. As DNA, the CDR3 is TGTGCCAGCAGCTACCAGCCGGGACAGACAGAGACCCAGTACTTC. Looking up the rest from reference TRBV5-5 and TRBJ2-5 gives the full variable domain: DAGVTQSPTHLIKTRGQQVTLRCSPISGHKSVSWYQQVLGQGPQFIFQYYEKEERGRGNFPDRFSARQFPNYSSELNVNALLLGDSALYLCASSYQPGQTETQYFGPGTRLLVL.

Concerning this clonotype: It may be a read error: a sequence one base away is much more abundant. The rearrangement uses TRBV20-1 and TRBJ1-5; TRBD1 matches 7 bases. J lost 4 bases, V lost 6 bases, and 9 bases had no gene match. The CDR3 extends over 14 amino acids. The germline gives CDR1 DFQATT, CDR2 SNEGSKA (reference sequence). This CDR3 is CSAMGWDSNQPQHF. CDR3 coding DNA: TGCAGTGCGATGGGGTGGGACAGTAATCAGCCCCAGCATTTT.

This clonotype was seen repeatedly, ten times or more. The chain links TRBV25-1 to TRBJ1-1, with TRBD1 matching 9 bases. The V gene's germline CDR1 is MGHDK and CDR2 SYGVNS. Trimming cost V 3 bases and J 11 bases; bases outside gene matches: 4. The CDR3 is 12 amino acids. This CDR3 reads CASSDTGGRAFF. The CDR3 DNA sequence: TGTGCCAGCAGTGACACAGGGGGCCGGGCTTTCTTT.

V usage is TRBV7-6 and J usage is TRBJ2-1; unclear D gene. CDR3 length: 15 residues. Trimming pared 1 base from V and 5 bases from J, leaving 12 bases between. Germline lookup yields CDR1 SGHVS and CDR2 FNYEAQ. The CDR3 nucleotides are TGTGCCAGCAGCTTAGGGGTTCTAGGGAACAATGAGCAGTTCTTC. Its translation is CASSLGVLGNNEQFF.

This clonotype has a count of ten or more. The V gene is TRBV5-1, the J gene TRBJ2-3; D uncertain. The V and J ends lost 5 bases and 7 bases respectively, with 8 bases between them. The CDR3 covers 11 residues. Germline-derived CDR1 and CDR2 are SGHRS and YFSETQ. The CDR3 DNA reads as TGCGCCAGCAGGGATACTAATACGCAGTATTTT. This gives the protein CASRDTNTQYF.

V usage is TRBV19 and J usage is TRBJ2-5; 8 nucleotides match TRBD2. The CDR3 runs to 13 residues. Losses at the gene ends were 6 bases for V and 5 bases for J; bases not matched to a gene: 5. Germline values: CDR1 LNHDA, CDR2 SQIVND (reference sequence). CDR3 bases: TGTGCCAGTAGCACTGCGGGAGGCGAGACCCAGTACTTC. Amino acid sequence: CASSTAGGETQYF. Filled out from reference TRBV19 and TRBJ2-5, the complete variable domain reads DGGITQSPKYLFRKEGQNVTLSCEQNLNHDAMYWYRQDPGQGLRLIYYSQIVNDFQKGDIAEGYSVSREKKESFPLTVTSAQKNPTAFYLCASSTAGGETQYFGPGTRLLVL.

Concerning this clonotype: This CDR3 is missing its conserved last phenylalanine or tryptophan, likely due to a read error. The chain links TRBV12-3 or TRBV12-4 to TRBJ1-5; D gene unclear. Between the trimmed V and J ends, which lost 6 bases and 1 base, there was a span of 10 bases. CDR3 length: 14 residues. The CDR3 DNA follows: TGTGCCAGCAGCCACGCGGGGAGCAATCAGCCCCAGCATTAT. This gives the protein CASSHAGSNQPQHY.